This T cell receptor beta chain comes out of a study of CD8+ T cells in alopecia areata. Regarding the study as a whole: Across lesional scalp, and particularly alopecia totalis/universalis, clonality surpassed that of normal scalp.

In the case of this clone: Its specificity is unknown.

The CDR3 is 14 residues long. V was trimmed by 2 bases and J by 5 bases, leaving 14 bases between them. The germline V gene has CDR1 SGHRS and CDR2 YFSETQ. The treatment denotes: oral pan-JAK inhibitor, 5-10 mg twice daily. Sorted out of PBMCs were CD4+ T cells and CD8+ T cells. Investigators isolated RNA and reverse transcribed it into cDNA to act as the sequencing template. Using immunoSEQ multiplex PCR, the repertoire was profiled, and TCRdb retains in-frame clones only, with some absent. The table has over 100,000 clones, roughly 50% seen once. The chain uses TRBV5-1 and TRBJ2-7; the D is unclear. This receptor was identified in a human donor with alopecia areata. The sequencing here drew on CD8+ T cells sorted from blood, taken at week 24, from a patient treated with tofacitinib. Here the CDR3 DNA reads TGCGCCAGCAGCTTTGAGACCCAGTTCGACGAGCAGTACTTC. Amino acid sequence: CASSFETQFDEQYF.